This TCR beta chain appears in the sequencing data of a study of blood T cell repertoires in COVID-19. This CDR3 comprises 15 residues. Germline assignment: CDR1 SGHAT and CDR2 FQNNGV. Trimming pared 4 bases from V and 0 bases from J, leaving 10 bases between. Assay: immunoSEQ multiplex PCR; the TCRdb copy retains only in-frame clones and omits some. The sample shows some 390,000 clones, approximately 89% of them seen only once. The sequence was obtained from a woman aged 25 to 39 who had recovered from COVID-19. The chain uses TRBV11-2 and TRBJ1-3, with TRBD1 as a possible D gene (5 bases). The sequenced sample consisted of PBMCs or T cells enriched from blood (not recorded which). CDR3 sequence (DNA): TGTGCCAGCAGCTCGACAGCGGGCTCTGGAAACACCATATATTTT. It yields the protein CASSSTAGSGNTIYF. The entire variable domain, with the rest obtained from reference TRBV11-2 and TRBJ1-3, is as follows: EAGVAQSPRYKIIEKRQSVAFWCNPISGHATLYWYQQILGQGPKLLIQFQNNGVVDDSQLPKDRFSAERLKGVDSTLKIQPAKLEDSAVYLCASSSTAGSGNTIYFGEGSWLTVV.